Reported below is one T cell receptor beta chain. The antigen remains unidentified. Germline V lookup: CDR1 SGHTA, CDR2 FQGTGA. This CDR3 has 19 amino acids. V shed 5 bases, J shed 6 bases, and the junction held 18 bases outside the gene matches. These data are taken from a study of T cell responses to AZD1222 COVID-19 vaccine. TCRdb's copy holds only in-frame clones and misses some; the assay was immunoSEQ multiplex PCR. The sample holds more than 85,000 clones, 88% seen once. General study findings and limits: Sampled repertoires all dated from after the peak T cell response. At 160-218 and 743-854, vaccine-associated CD4 TCRs were dominant, and they spanned spike. Clonal diversity may have been underestimated, and the donors were mostly white British, with more females than males. Unmutated variant regions are reportedly targeted by nearly half of spike-specific TCRs.

The specimen comprised peripheral blood, sampled on day 0 of MenACWY control vaccination. This TCR derives from an adult in good health. This chain joins TRBV7-3 and TRBJ2-2, with TRBD2 matching 10 bases. The CDR3 DNA is TGTGCCAGCAGCCGCACCCGCCCGCCTAGCGGGAGTGGTTCCGGGGAGCTGTTTTTT. Residues: CASSRTRPPSGSGSGELFF.